The entry that follows covers one TCR beta chain sequence. In the naive CD8 group, cells lacked CD45RO and were positively selected for CCR7, so terminally differentiated effector memory CD45RA+ cells were left out. The data stem from a study of shared clonotypes between healthy human individuals. This table comes from immunoSEQ multiplex PCR, and its TCRdb copy is limited to in-frame clones, with some not included. The sample has millions of clones, 90% to 95% seen once; the top ten hold about 1.8%. This CDR3 is built from 14 residues. The trim removed 2 bases at V and 7 bases at J, leaving 5 bases unmatched. CDR1 and CDR2 (germline): MNHNY, SVGAGI (reference sequence).

Sample: naive CD8+ T cells from PBMCs. This sequence was found in a man aged 18 to 35 in good health. Some clones in this sample may be carry-over from other donors' samples. This rearrangement joins TRBV6-6 to TRBJ2-1; 7 bases agree with TRBD2. CDR3 DNA: TGTGCCAGCAGTTACGCGGGAGTATTGAATGAGCAGTTCTTC. Its protein is CASSYAGVLNEQFF.